This T cell receptor (beta chain) originates from a study of T cells in Graves' hyperthyroidism and ophthalmopathy. Study-wide results and caveats: Blood samples included most of the expanded thyroid clonotypes exceeding 0.001.

The CDR3 is made up of 16 amino acids. Germline loops: CDR1 MNHEY, CDR2 SVGEGT. V was clipped by 0 bases and J by 7 bases; unmatched bases: 5. This clonotype was detected only a few times. The antigen is undetermined. No progression to ophthalmopathy during 18 months of follow-up defined stable disease. These patients, aged 18 to 65, had recently diagnosed hyperthyroidism lasting under 2 months. Patients showing uncontrolled infection, other autoimmune disease, pregnancy or lactation were ineligible. It was RNA transcripts that yielded the amplified TCR beta CDR3 regions. The HTBI primer set served for first-round RT-PCR of the TCR CDR3. Using its own MiXCR run on the multiplex PCR reads, TCRdb lists one record per CDR3 protein. The sample carries 530,000 or so distinct CDR3 sequences, 40% to 55% recorded once.

The source is a woman younger than 35 with Graves' hyperthyroidism. V usage is TRBV6-2 or TRBV6-3 and J usage is TRBJ2-2, with TRBD2 matching over 10 bases. Sequencing was carried out using peripheral blood or thyroid tissue (not recorded which). The CDR3 coding sequence is TGTGCCAGCAGTTACTCCCGACTAGCGGGCGTCGGGGAGCTGTTTTTT. This sequence encodes CASSYSRLAGVGELFF.